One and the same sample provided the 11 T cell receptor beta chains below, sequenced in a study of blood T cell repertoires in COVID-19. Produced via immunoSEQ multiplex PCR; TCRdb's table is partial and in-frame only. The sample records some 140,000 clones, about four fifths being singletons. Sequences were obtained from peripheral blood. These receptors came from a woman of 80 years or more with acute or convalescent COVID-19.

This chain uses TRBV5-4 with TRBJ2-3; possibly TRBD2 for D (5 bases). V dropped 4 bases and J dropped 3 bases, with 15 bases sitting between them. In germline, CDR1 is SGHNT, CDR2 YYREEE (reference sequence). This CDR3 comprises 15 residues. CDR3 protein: CASSVASTRTDTQYF. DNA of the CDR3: TGTGCCAGCAGCGTGGCTAGCACGAGAACAGATACGCAGTATTTT.

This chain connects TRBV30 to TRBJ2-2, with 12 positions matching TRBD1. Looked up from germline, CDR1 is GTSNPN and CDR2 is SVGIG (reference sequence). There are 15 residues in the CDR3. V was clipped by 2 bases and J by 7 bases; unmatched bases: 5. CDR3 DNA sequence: TGTGCCTGGAGTCCGGGACAGGGGGCCGGCGGGGAGCTGTTTTTT. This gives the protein CAWSPGQGAGGELFF.

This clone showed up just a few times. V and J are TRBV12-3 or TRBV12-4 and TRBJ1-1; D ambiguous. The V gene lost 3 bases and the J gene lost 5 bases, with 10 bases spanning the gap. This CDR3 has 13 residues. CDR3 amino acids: CASSLTGFTEAFF. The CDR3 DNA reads TGTGCCAGCAGTTTGACGGGATTTACTGAAGCTTTCTTT.

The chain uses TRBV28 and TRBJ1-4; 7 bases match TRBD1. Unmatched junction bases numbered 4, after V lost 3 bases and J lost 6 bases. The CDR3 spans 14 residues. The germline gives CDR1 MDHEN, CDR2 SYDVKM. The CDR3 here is CASSFNGQDEKLFF. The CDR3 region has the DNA TGTGCCAGCAGTTTTAACGGACAGGATGAAAAACTGTTTTTT. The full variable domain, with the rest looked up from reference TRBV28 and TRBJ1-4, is DVKVTQSSRYLVKRTGEKVFLECVQDMDHENMFWYRQDPGLGLRLIYFSYDVKMKEKGDIPEGYSVSREKKERFSLILESASTNQTSMYLCASSFNGQDEKLFFGSGTQLSVL.

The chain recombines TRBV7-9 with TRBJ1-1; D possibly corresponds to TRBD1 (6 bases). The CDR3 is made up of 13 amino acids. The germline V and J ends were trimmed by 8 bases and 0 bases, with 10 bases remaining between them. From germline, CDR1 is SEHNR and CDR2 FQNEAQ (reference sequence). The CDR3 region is CASGGAVNTEAFF. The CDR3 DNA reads TGTGCCAGCGGGGGGGCGGTGAACACTGAAGCTTTCTTT.

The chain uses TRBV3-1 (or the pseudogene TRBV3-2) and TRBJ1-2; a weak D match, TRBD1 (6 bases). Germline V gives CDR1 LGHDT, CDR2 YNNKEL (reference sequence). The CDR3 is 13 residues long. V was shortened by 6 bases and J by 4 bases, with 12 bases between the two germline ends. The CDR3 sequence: CASSSDRFYGYTF. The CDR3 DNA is TGTGCCAGCAGTTCGGACAGATTCTATGGCTACACCTTC.

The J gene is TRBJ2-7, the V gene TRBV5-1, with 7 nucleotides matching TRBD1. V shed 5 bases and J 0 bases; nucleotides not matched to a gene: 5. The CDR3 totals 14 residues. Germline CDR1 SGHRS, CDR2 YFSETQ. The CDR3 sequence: CASRPGGPSYEQYF. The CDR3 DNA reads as TGCGCCAGCAGGCCAGGGGGACCCTCCTACGAGCAGTACTTC. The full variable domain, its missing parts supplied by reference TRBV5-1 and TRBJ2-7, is KAGVTQTPRYLIKTRGQQVTLSCSPISGHRSVSWYQQTPGQGLQFLFEYFSETQRNKGNFPGRFSGRQFSNSRSEMNVSTLELGDSALYLCASRPGGPSYEQYFGPGTRLTVT.

The CDR3 loop reads CSVERQGNSNIQYF. CDR3 coding DNA: TGCAGCGTCGAAAGACAGGGCAACTCAAACATTCAGTACTTC. V is TRBV29-1 and J is TRBJ2-4; 7 bases fit TRBD1. V shed 6 bases and J 6 bases; nucleotides not matched to a gene: 11. The CDR3 covers 14 residues. Per the germline V gene, CDR1 is SQVTM and CDR2 is ANQGSEA.

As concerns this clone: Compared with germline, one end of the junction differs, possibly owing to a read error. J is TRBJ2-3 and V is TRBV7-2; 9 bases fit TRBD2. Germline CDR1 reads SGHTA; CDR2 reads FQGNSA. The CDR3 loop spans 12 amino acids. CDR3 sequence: CASSLGSGGQDF. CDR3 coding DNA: TGTGCCAGCAGCTTGGGGAGCGGGGGGCAAGATTTT.

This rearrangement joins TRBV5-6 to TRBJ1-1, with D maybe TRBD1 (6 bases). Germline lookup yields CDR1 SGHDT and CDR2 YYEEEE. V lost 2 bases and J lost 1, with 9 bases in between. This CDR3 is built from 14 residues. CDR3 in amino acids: CASSFQDRNTEAFF. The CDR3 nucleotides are TGTGCCAGCAGCTTTCAGGACAGGAACACTGAAGCTTTCTTT.

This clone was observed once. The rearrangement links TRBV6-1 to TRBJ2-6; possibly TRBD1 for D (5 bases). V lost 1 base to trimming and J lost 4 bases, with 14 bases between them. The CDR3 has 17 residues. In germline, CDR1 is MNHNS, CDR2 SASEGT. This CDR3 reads CASSEDRQTAGANVLTF. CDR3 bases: TGTGCCAGCAGTGAAGACAGACAGACGGCCGGGGCCAACGTCCTGACTTTC.